These 21 T cell receptor beta chains were sequenced from one sample in a study of blood T cell repertoires in COVID-19. The protocol was immunoSEQ multiplex PCR, while the TCRdb copy is restricted to in-frame clones and leaves out a portion. The profile shows a few hundred thousand clones, 85% of them singletons. The sequenced sample consisted of peripheral blood. The receptors originated from a woman under 30 with acute or convalescent COVID-19.

V gene TRBV21-1 combines with J gene TRBJ1-4; the DNA was not compared with TRBD1, the D call given in the table. TRBV21-1 is labeled a pseudogene. The CDR3 sequence is 15 residues long. CDR3 sequence (DNA): TGTGCCAGCAGCAGTTGGCAGGGTTTTAGTGGAAAACTGTTTTTT. This gives the protein CASSSWQGFSGKLFF.

The chain has TRBV27 and TRBJ1-1; TRBD1 agrees at 8 bases. Per the germline V gene, CDR1 is MNHEY and CDR2 is SMNVEV (reference sequence). Trimming cost V 3 bases and J 4 bases; bases outside gene matches: 4. The CDR3 loop spans 14 amino acids. The CDR3 DNA reads as TGTGCCAGCAGTTTTCGGGACAGGAGCACTGAAGCTTTCTTT. Encoded protein: CASSFRDRSTEAFF.

The V call is TRBV5-6, the J call TRBJ1-6; TRBD1 matches at 7 bases. The germline gives CDR1 SGHDT, CDR2 YYEEEE. The CDR3 has 16 amino acids. V was pared by 4 bases and J by 6 bases, with 10 bases of the junction left unmatched. For the CDR3, the DNA is TGTGCCAGCAGCGCCGGCGGGACAGCCATTAATTCACCCCTCCACTTT. Its protein product is CASSAGGTAINSPLHF.

This chain joins TRBV24-1 and TRBJ2-2, with D perhaps TRBD2 (5 bases). Germline V CDR1 and CDR2: KGHDR, SFDVKD. The CDR3 sequence is 16 residues long. Trimming removed 3 bases from V and 3 bases from J, with 13 bases in between. CDR3 residues: CATSDPAQRDTGELFF. DNA of the CDR3: TGTGCCACCAGTGATCCAGCTCAGAGGGACACCGGGGAGCTGTTTTTT.

J is TRBJ2-3 and V is TRBV29-1; 14 bases map to TRBD2. There are 16 residues in the CDR3. Germline lookup yields CDR1 SQVTM and CDR2 ANQGSEA. The trim removed 6 bases at V and 2 bases at J, leaving 7 bases unmatched. This chain's CDR3 is CSVEPGLAGDTDTQYF. The CDR3 bases are TGCAGCGTGGAACCGGGACTAGCGGGGGACACAGATACGCAGTATTTT.

V gene TRBV27 combines with J gene TRBJ2-1; 9 bases line up with TRBD2. V lost 2 bases and J lost 6; bases outside the gene matches: 5. Germline V CDR1 and CDR2: MNHEY, SMNVEV (reference sequence). The CDR3 sequence is 15 residues long. CDR3 bases: TGTGCCAGCAGTTTAGAACTAGCGGGCGCCAATGAGCAGTTCTTC. It yields the protein CASSLELAGANEQFF.

This clone has only a few counts. This chain links TRBV6-6 with TRBJ1-6, with D perhaps matching TRBD1 (5 bases). Germline CDR1 and CDR2: MNHNY and SVGAGI (reference sequence). The CDR3 totals 14 residues. The V end lost 7 bases, the J end lost 9 bases, and 16 bases lay between the germline ends. The CDR3 region is CASTPYDSSSPLHF. Here the CDR3 DNA reads TGTGCCAGCACTCCCTACGACAGTTCTTCACCCCTCCACTTT.

This sequence joins TRBV5-4 and TRBJ2-1; 13 bases line up with TRBD2. The CDR3 covers 16 residues. Germline V lookup: CDR1 SGHNT, CDR2 YYREEE (reference sequence). The V segment lost 3 bases and the J segment 3 bases; nucleotides outside the gene matches: 3. CDR3 nucleotide sequence: TGTGCCAGCAGCTATGGGACTAGCGGGATCTACAATGAGCAGTTCTTC. Its protein product is CASSYGTSGIYNEQFF.

V and J are TRBV27 and TRBJ1-4; 7 nucleotides align to TRBD1. Germline CDR1 MNHEY, CDR2 SMNVEV (reference sequence). The CDR3 totals 17 residues. J was trimmed by 0 bases and V by 3 bases; bases with no gene match: 7. In DNA form, the CDR3 reads TGTGCCAGCAGTTTGACTTACAGGGGATCAACTAATGAAAAACTGTTTTTT. Amino acid sequence: CASSLTYRGSTNEKLFF.

This chain uses TRBV6-1 with TRBJ2-7; 8 bases are shared with TRBD2. The CDR3 is 14 amino acids. With 2 bases clipped from V and 2 bases from J, the junction kept 2 bases outside the gene matches. The germline CDR1 and CDR2 sequences are MNHNS and SASEGT. The CDR3 loop reads CASSESGLAYEQYF. CDR3 coding DNA: TGTGCCAGCAGTGAATCGGGACTAGCCTACGAGCAGTACTTC.

The chain carries TRBV3-1 (or the pseudogene TRBV3-2) and TRBJ2-3, with D possibly being TRBD2 (5 bases). This CDR3 spans 14 amino acids. Trimming shortened V by 0 bases and J by 7 bases, and 11 bases separated the two germline ends. The germline V gene has CDR1 LGHDT and CDR2 YNNKEL (reference sequence). The CDR3 region has the DNA TGTGCCAGCAGCCAAGAGGGGAGACTCTATACGCAGTATTTT. This encodes CASSQEGRLYTQYF.

This clone was seen a handful of times. This sample also contains other DNA sequences that code for the same CDR3. The chain has TRBV18 and TRBJ1-2; 10 bases agree with TRBD1. The CDR3 runs to 15 residues. The junction had 2 bases not matched to a gene; V was cut back by 2 bases and J by 2 bases. Germline CDR1 KGHSH, CDR2 LQKENI. The CDR3 bases are TGTGCCAGCTCACCAGGACAGGGGGAGAACTATGGCTACACCTTC. Protein product: CASSPGQGENYGYTF.

This clone was seen just once. This chain links TRBV30 with TRBJ1-5, with D possibly being TRBD1 (5 bases). The CDR3 has 13 amino acids. Germline values: CDR1 GTSNPN, CDR2 SVGIG (reference sequence). Trimming stripped 2 bases from V and 5 bases from J, with 10 bases between. The CDR3 sequence: CAWSSTGYQPQHF. The CDR3 DNA sequence: TGTGCCTGGAGTTCCACAGGTTATCAGCCCCAGCATTTT.

This chain joins TRBV12-3 or TRBV12-4 and TRBJ2-7; 8 bases match TRBD1. V shed 6 bases and J 3 bases; nucleotides not matched to a gene: 1. This CDR3 has 12 amino acids. CDR3 DNA: TGTGCCAGCAGAGGACAGGGCTACGAGCAGTACTTC. Translating gives CASRGQGYEQYF.

The J gene is TRBJ2-7, the V gene TRBV5-1; tentative D call: TRBD2 (5 bases). Trimming removed 0 bases from V and 4 bases from J, with 32 bases in between. This CDR3 is built from 21 residues. Per germline, CDR1 SGHRS and CDR2 YFSETQ. CDR3 sequence (DNA): TGCGCCAGCAGCTTGGTTTTTGGTGAGACAAGAAGTCGGGGAAAGGGATACGAGCAGTACTTC. Its protein is CASSLVFGETRSRGKGYEQYF.

The chain couples TRBV5-1 to TRBJ1-1, with 8 nucleotides matching TRBD1. V gave up 3 bases and J gave up 0 bases; unmatched junction bases: 4. Germline V gene sequence: CDR1 SGHRS, CDR2 YFSETQ. The CDR3 is 15 residues long. The CDR3 coding sequence is TGCGCCAGCAGCTCTTGGGACAGGATGAACACTGAAGCTTTCTTT. Protein sequence: CASSSWDRMNTEAFF.

The chain has TRBV11-2 and TRBJ1-6; a weak D match, TRBD1 (6 bases). Germline lookup yields CDR1 SGHAT and CDR2 FQNNGV. Deletions cut 5 bases from V and 8 bases from J, with 16 bases between. CDR3 length: 15 residues. CDR3 DNA: TGTGCCAGCAGCCAAAGGACAGACTCCGATTCACCCCTCCACTTT. Residues: CASSQRTDSDSPLHF.

J is TRBJ1-5 and V is TRBV19; no definite D call. CDR3 length: 14 residues. Deletions cut 5 bases from V and 6 bases from J, with 14 bases between. Germline CDR1 reads LNHDA; CDR2 reads SQIVND (reference sequence). The CDR3 DNA sequence: TGTGCCAGTAGTTCCTCCCCCGCGGGTCAGCCCCAGCATTTT. This encodes CASSSSPAGQPQHF.

This clone turned up a few times. The V and J genes are TRBV2 and TRBJ1-2; 8 positions match TRBD1. Germline CDR1 is SNHLY and CDR2 is FYNNEI. The CDR3 is made up of 14 amino acids. After removal of 8 bases from V and 7 bases from J, the junction contained 12 bases not matched to a gene. In nucleotides, the CDR3 is TGTGCCAGCGAGTTTAATACCAGGGGGCCTGGCTACACCTTC. Protein product: CASEFNTRGPGYTF.

V gene TRBV27 combines with J gene TRBJ2-1, with TRBD1 identical over 7 bases. V trimming: 6 bases; J trimming: 9 bases; junction bases outside the gene matches: 11. Germline values: CDR1 MNHEY, CDR2 SMNVEV (reference sequence). This CDR3 region has 14 residues. In DNA, the CDR3 is TGTGCCAGCAGAATTAACAGGGGTGAGGTTGAGCAGTTCTTC. It encodes CASRINRGEVEQFF.

The chain employs TRBV19 and TRBJ1-1; TRBD1 might be the D (5 bases). Per the germline V gene, CDR1 is LNHDA and CDR2 is SQIVND (reference sequence). The CDR3 consists of 18 residues. The V end was cut by 1 base, the J end by 0 bases, with 18 bases between. The CDR3 coding sequence is TGTGCCAGTAGTATAGCGACTTCCCAGGGCCGACTGAACACTGAAGCTTTCTTT. Protein product: CASSIATSQGRLNTEAFF.